Sequencing of this TCR beta chain was carried out in a study of blood T cell repertoires in COVID-19. Study at large: Acute and convalescent COVID-19 specimens originated in the United States, Italy and Spain. Sources were T cells, B-cell-depleted T cells, or PBMCs; the material itself was cDNA or gDNA.

Per the germline V gene, CDR1 is LNHDA and CDR2 is SQIVND (reference sequence). V shed 4 bases, J shed 2 bases, and the junction held 8 bases outside the gene matches. The CDR3 has 16 amino acids. Per the authors' pipeline: Quantification of nucleated cells was approximated via reference gene primer amplification. Sequenced by immunoSEQ multiplex PCR; TCRdb stores in-frame clones only, minus some. The DNA was the basis for D and trimming; V, J and clone size are from that table. Of 150,000 to 200,000 clones listed, about 75% are singletons. This clonotype originated in a woman aged 65 to 85 with acute or convalescent COVID-19. The chain recombines TRBV19 with TRBJ2-5; 9 bases match TRBD2. The specimen was peripheral blood. DNA for the CDR3: TGTGCCAGTAGTAAACCGGGACTAGCAGGACAAGAGACCCAGTACTTC. Its translation is CASSKPGLAGQETQYF. Looking up the rest from reference TRBV19 and TRBJ2-5 gives the full variable domain: DGGITQSPKYLFRKEGQNVTLSCEQNLNHDAMYWYRQDPGQGLRLIYYSQIVNDFQKGDIAEGYSVSREKKESFPLTVTSAQKNPTAFYLCASSKPGLAGQETQYFGPGTRLLVL.